Listed below are T cell receptor beta chains from one sample, sequenced in a study of shared clonotypes between healthy human individuals. Data came from immunoSEQ multiplex PCR; TCRdb stores just in-frame clones and leaves some out. The table lists 1.5 million to 1.9 million clones, around 98% of them singletons, with about 0.4% in the top ten. Sample: naive CD4+ T cells sorted from blood. The receptors derive from a man younger than 45 in good health. The CDR3 runs from the conserved cysteine through the conserved F or W. Each record gives: clone size, D gene, J gene, V gene, CDR3 protein, CDR3 DNA. D genes are given only for firm matches. The size field is filled for only some rows; it gives once, few, many or a size class.

clone_size: -; d_call: TRBD2; j_call: TRBJ2-1; v_call: TRBV9; cdr3_aa: CASSVGLAENYNEQFF; cdr3_nt: TGTGCCAGCAGCGTAGGTCTAGCGGAGAACTACAATGAGCAGTTCTTC
clone_size: -; d_call: -; j_call: TRBJ2-6; v_call: TRBV5-1; cdr3_aa: CASFEGPGANVLTF; cdr3_nt: TGCGCCAGTTTCGAGGGACCTGGGGCCAACGTCCTGACTTTC
clone_size: -; d_call: -; j_call: TRBJ1-2; v_call: TRBV5-6; cdr3_aa: CASSLDRRLGYGYTF; cdr3_nt: TGTGCCAGCAGCCTTGACAGGCGACTCGGCTATGGCTACACCTTC
clone_size: -; d_call: -; j_call: TRBJ1-2; v_call: TRBV5-1; cdr3_aa: CASSLGPQGGYTF; cdr3_nt: TGCGCCAGCAGCTTGGGCCCTCAGGGTGGCTACACCTTC
clone_size: -; d_call: TRBD2; j_call: TRBJ2-4; v_call: TRBV2; cdr3_aa: CASSLKAGGGENIQYF; cdr3_nt: TGTGCCAGCAGTCTAAAAGCGGGAGGTGGAGAAAACATTCAGTACTTC
clone_size: -; d_call: TRBD2; j_call: TRBJ2-1; v_call: TRBV27; cdr3_aa: CASSPYGTSGNEQFF; cdr3_nt: TGTGCCAGCAGTCCCTACGGGACTAGCGGAAATGAGCAGTTCTTC
clone_size: -; d_call: TRBD1; j_call: TRBJ2-1; v_call: TRBV14; cdr3_aa: CASSRDRGNDEQFF; cdr3_nt: TGTGCCAGCAGTCGGGACAGGGGGAACGATGAGCAGTTCTTC
clone_size: -; d_call: -; j_call: TRBJ2-1; v_call: TRBV6-5; cdr3_aa: CASSYSSGDYNEQFF; cdr3_nt: TGTGCCAGCAGTTACTCTTCGGGGGACTACAATGAGCAGTTCTTC
clone_size: -; d_call: TRBD1; j_call: TRBJ2-4; v_call: TRBV28; cdr3_aa: CASSFPTGVTHIQYF; cdr3_nt: TGTGCCAGCAGTTTCCCCACAGGGGTGACGCACATTCAGTACTTC
clone_size: -; d_call: TRBD2; j_call: TRBJ2-2; v_call: TRBV5-4; cdr3_aa: CASRTRLAGGSGELFF; cdr3_nt: TGTGCCAGCAGGACACGACTAGCGGGAGGTTCCGGGGAGCTGTTTTTT
clone_size: -; d_call: -; j_call: TRBJ2-1; v_call: TRBV6-6; cdr3_aa: CASSYSSLASSEQFF; cdr3_nt: TGTGCCAGCAGTTACTCCAGCCTAGCTTCCAGTGAGCAGTTCTTC
clone_size: -; d_call: -; j_call: TRBJ1-4; v_call: TRBV30; cdr3_aa: CAWRRGEKLFF; cdr3_nt: TGTGCCTGGAGGAGGGGGGAAAAACTGTTTTTT
clone_size: -; d_call: -; j_call: TRBJ1-1; v_call: TRBV15; cdr3_aa: CATSRGGQLGEAFF; cdr3_nt: TGTGCCACCAGCAGAGGAGGACAGCTCGGGGAAGCTTTCTTT
clone_size: -; d_call: TRBD2; j_call: TRBJ2-1; v_call: TRBV19; cdr3_aa: CASTDGLASDEQFF; cdr3_nt: TGTGCCAGTACTGACGGACTAGCCTCCGATGAGCAGTTCTTC
clone_size: -; d_call: -; j_call: TRBJ2-1; v_call: TRBV29-1; cdr3_aa: CSVTLPGGAYNEQFF; cdr3_nt: TGCAGCGTCACACTCCCCGGTGGGGCCTACAATGAGCAGTTCTTC
clone_size: -; d_call: -; j_call: TRBJ2-4; v_call: TRBV15; cdr3_aa: CATSREIPQGANIQYF; cdr3_nt: TGTGCCACCAGCAGAGAGATCCCACAGGGTGCAAACATTCAGTACTTC
clone_size: -; d_call: -; j_call: TRBJ2-1; v_call: TRBV19; cdr3_aa: CASSPGGPNEQFF; cdr3_nt: TGTGCCAGTAGTCCCGGAGGGCCGAATGAGCAGTTCTTC
clone_size: -; d_call: -; j_call: TRBJ2-7; v_call: TRBV10-3; cdr3_aa: CAISDYSPYEQYF; cdr3_nt: TGTGCCATCAGTGATTACAGCCCCTACGAGCAGTACTTC
clone_size: -; d_call: -; j_call: TRBJ2-5; v_call: TRBV10-3; cdr3_aa: CAISAKRDQETQYF; cdr3_nt: TGTGCCATCAGTGCTAAGCGTGACCAAGAGACCCAGTACTTC
clone_size: -; d_call: -; j_call: TRBJ2-1; v_call: TRBV18; cdr3_aa: CASSPGVGNEQFF; cdr3_nt: TGTGCCAGCTCACCGGGAGTCGGCAATGAGCAGTTCTTC
clone_size: -; d_call: -; j_call: TRBJ2-7; v_call: TRBV5-6; cdr3_aa: CASSRSLGSYEQYF; cdr3_nt: TGTGCCAGCAGCCGCTCATTAGGCTCCTACGAGCAGTACTTC
clone_size: -; d_call: TRBD2; j_call: TRBJ2-3; v_call: TRBV5-1; cdr3_aa: CASSLGSSGRAADTQYF; cdr3_nt: TGCGCCAGCAGCTTGGGGTCTAGCGGGAGGGCCGCAGATACGCAGTATTTT
clone_size: -; d_call: TRBD1; j_call: TRBJ1-2; v_call: TRBV28; cdr3_aa: CASSSDGTGLYGYTF; cdr3_nt: TGTGCCAGCAGTTCAGACGGGACAGGCCTCTATGGCTACACCTTC
clone_size: once; d_call: TRBD2; j_call: TRBJ2-7; v_call: TRBV29-1; cdr3_aa: CSVAYPGGSYEQYF; cdr3_nt: TGCAGCGTTGCTTACCCGGGAGGCTCCTACGAGCAGTACTTC
clone_size: -; d_call: -; j_call: TRBJ1-4; v_call: TRBV5-4; cdr3_aa: CASTERGRFATNEKLFF; cdr3_nt: TGTGCCAGCACCGAAAGGGGCAGGTTCGCAACTAATGAAAAACTGTTTTTT
clone_size: -; d_call: -; j_call: TRBJ2-3; v_call: TRBV5-1; cdr3_aa: CASSLGLDTDTQYF; cdr3_nt: TGCGCCAGCAGCTTGGGACTAGACACAGATACGCAGTATTTT
clone_size: -; d_call: -; j_call: TRBJ2-5; v_call: TRBV18; cdr3_aa: CASLGRTQETQYF; cdr3_nt: TGTGCCAGCTTGGGACGGACCCAAGAGACCCAGTACTTC
clone_size: -; d_call: TRBD1; j_call: TRBJ2-7; v_call: TRBV10-1; cdr3_aa: CASSDRRDRASSYEQYF; cdr3_nt: TGCGCCAGCAGTGACCGGAGGGACAGGGCTAGCTCCTACGAGCAGTACTTC
clone_size: -; d_call: -; j_call: TRBJ2-5; v_call: TRBV18; cdr3_aa: CASSPARVPQETQYF; cdr3_nt: TGTGCCAGCTCACCCGCCAGGGTGCCCCAAGAGACCCAGTACTTC